The sequence of this TCR beta chain was determined in a study of shared clonotypes between healthy human individuals. Trimming left V 1 base short and J 2 bases short, with 8 bases between. This CDR3 region has 14 residues. Germline V CDR1 and CDR2: MGHDK, SYGVNS. TCRdb keeps only in-frame clones here, not all; method: immunoSEQ multiplex PCR. Among about 2 million clones listed, roughly 96% were seen once. The J gene is TRBJ1-1, the V gene TRBV25-1; D is uncertain. The source material was naive CD4+ T cells sorted from blood. Subset reported: CD45RA+ positively selected. The origin of this receptor is a man between 18 and 29 years old in good health. The CDR3 nucleotides are TGTGCCAGCAGTGAATGGGCCGGTAACACTGAAGCTTTCTTT. It translates to CASSEWAGNTEAFF.